This entry is about one T cell receptor (beta chain). It has no known antigen specificity. Base qualities are missing; no much larger clone stands one base away. The library was generated by the immunoSEQ multiplex PCR assay. TCRdb provides this immuneACCESS table in a form limited to in-frame rearrangements. Some clones are lacking; in checked studies, under half of them reflect an unresolved V gene, and why the rest are absent is not known. The sample profile shows 75,000 to 95,000 clones; roughly 96% of them were found once. Just over 0.25% of the sample lies in the top ten. The data belong to a study of technical replicates of blood from a few donors (dated by TCRdb to about 2017). V loses 4 bases at its end and J loses 3 bases; junction bases beyond the gene matches: 11. CDR1 SQVTM and CDR2 ANQGSEA are derived from the germline V gene. The CDR3 spans 16 residues, from the cysteine through the phenylalanine. Left in the record is the CDR3 DNA by itself, 48 bases read in frame from the first base.

The chain is made from TRBV29-1 and TRBJ1-4; a stretch of 7 junction bases matches TRBD1. Sample: T cells isolated from PBMCs. This clonotype was obtained from a human donor in good health. The CDR3 here reads CSVGTDRVLSNEKLFF. The sequenced DNA is TGCAGCGTTGGAACCGACAGGGTGCTTTCTAATGAAAAACTGTTTTTT.